Each of the 19 T cell receptor beta chains below was sequenced from the same sample in a study of blood T cell repertoires in COVID-19. Assay: immunoSEQ multiplex PCR; the TCRdb copy retains only in-frame clones and omits some. The sample records approximately 20,000 clones, about 79% being singletons. The sequencing sample was made of peripheral blood. These receptors all come from a human donor in a cohort sampled during active COVID-19.

The chain carries TRBV6-6 and TRBJ1-5; D remains unclear. This CDR3 is built from 15 residues. V lost 5 bases and J lost 5, with 16 bases in between. Germline CDR1 and CDR2: MNHNY and SVGAGI (reference sequence). The CDR3 region is CASSPPSSGHQPQHF. The CDR3 nucleotides are TGTGCCAGCAGTCCCCCCTCCTCAGGCCATCAGCCCCAGCATTTT.

The chain combines TRBV14 with TRBJ1-5; 10 bases line up with TRBD1. The germline CDR1 and CDR2 sequences are SGHDN and FVKESK. The CDR3 length is 18 residues. Trimming took 1 base from V and 6 from J; bases not matched to a gene: 12. This CDR3 reads CASSQAGGQGKGSQPQHF. The CDR3 nucleotides are TGTGCCAGCAGCCAAGCAGGGGGACAGGGGAAAGGTAGTCAGCCCCAGCATTTT.

The DNA of the CDR3 is TGTGCCAGCTCACCACTTGGGACAGGGCTCCAAGAGCAGTTCTTC. Protein: CASSPLGTGLQEQFF. The V gene is TRBV18, the J gene TRBJ2-1; the match to TRBD1 covers 9 bases. Trimming removed 1 base from V and 10 bases from J; junction bases left unmatched: 8. Germline assignment: CDR1 KGHSH and CDR2 LQKENI. This CDR3 region has 15 residues.

V usage is TRBV7-2 and J usage is TRBJ1-1, with a weak D call TRBD1 (6 bases). The CDR3 runs 15 residues. Germline V lookup: CDR1 SGHTA, CDR2 FQGNSA. V lost 6 bases and J 5 bases, leaving 19 bases between the germline ends. CDR3 coding DNA: TGTGCCAGCAGACGCGGGGGCTCAGCGGGGACTGAAGCTTTCTTT. This encodes CASRRGGSAGTEAFF.

The chain couples TRBV5-1 to TRBJ2-1; D unclear. Looked up from germline, CDR1 is SGHRS and CDR2 is YFSETQ. The ends were cut back, 3 bases at V and 8 bases at J, with 9 bases in the middle. The CDR3 contains 12 residues. CDR3 DNA: TGCGCCAGCAGCTCCTCTCCGGATGAGCAGTTCTTC. Its translation is CASSSSPDEQFF.

The rearrangement joins TRBV4-3 to TRBJ2-3, with a tentative D call TRBD2 (5 bases). The germline V gene has CDR1 LGHNA and CDR2 YSLEER. The CDR3 is 16 amino acids. With 2 bases removed from V and 0 bases from J, the gap between germline ends came to 12 bases. CDR3 nucleotides: TGCGCCAGCAGCCAACGATACCGGACTAGCACAGATACGCAGTATTTT. Its translation is CASSQRYRTSTDTQYF.

This clone appeared a few times. V and J are TRBV6-7 and TRBJ2-1, with TRBD2 matching 8 bases. TRBV6-7 is an ORF, with its function uncertain. V dropped 0 bases and J dropped 2; count of bases not matched to a gene: 0. This CDR3 comprises 15 residues. CDR3 bases: TGTGCCAGCAGTTACTCGGGACTAGCCTACAATGAGCAGTTCTTC. This encodes CASSYSGLAYNEQFF.

The chain joins TRBV5-8 to TRBJ2-5; 8 positions match TRBD2. Germline V gives CDR1 SGHTS, CDR2 YDEGEE. With 5 bases clipped from V and 1 base from J, the junction kept 4 bases outside the gene matches. This CDR3 has 14 residues. CDR3 coding DNA: TGTGCCAGCAGTTTACTAGCGGCCCAAGAGACCCAGTACTTC. Translated: CASSLLAAQETQYF.

The rearrangement uses TRBV6-5 and TRBJ2-4, with D possibly TRBD2 on 7 matching bases. There are 15 residues in the CDR3. V gave up 2 bases and J gave up 4 bases, with 12 bases separating them. Germline values: CDR1 MNHEY, CDR2 SVGAGI. The CDR3 coding sequence is TGTGCCAGCAGTTACGCGGAGGGGGGGAAAAACATTCAGTACTTC. Its translation: CASSYAEGGKNIQYF.

J is TRBJ1-5 and V is TRBV6-5; maybe TRBD1 (6 bases). Germline V gene data show CDR1 as MNHEY and CDR2 as SVGAGI. V was pared by 5 bases and J by 6 bases, with 11 bases between. CDR3 size: 13 residues. CDR3 amino acids: CASSTGRSQPQHF. CDR3 coding DNA: TGTGCCAGCAGTACAGGGAGATCTCAGCCCCAGCATTTT.

The chain combines TRBV6-2 or TRBV6-3 with TRBJ1-2, with D uncertain. The CDR3 loop spans 13 amino acids. Germline V lookup: CDR1 MNHEY, CDR2 SVGEGT. With 6 bases removed from V and 2 bases from J, the gap between germline ends came to 10 bases. CDR3 coding DNA: TGTGCCAGCAGCTTGGTCGGGAACTATGGCTACACCTTC. Its protein is CASSLVGNYGYTF.

This clone was seen only once. The rearrangement links TRBV10-3 to TRBJ1-2, with unresolved D. The CDR3 runs to 11 residues. V lost 3 bases and J 9 bases, leaving 8 bases between the germline ends. Germline V CDR1 and CDR2: ENHRY, SYGVKD. CDR3 region: CAISEAGRYTF. CDR3 sequence (DNA): TGTGCCATCAGTGAAGCGGGTCGCTACACCTTC.

The chain is built from TRBV28 and TRBJ2-2; 9 bases are a match to TRBD2. Trimming at V came to 4 bases and at J to 4 bases, leaving 10 bases not matched to a gene. The CDR3 runs 17 residues. Germline loops: CDR1 MDHEN, CDR2 SYDVKM. The CDR3 here is CASSYGGSGRPTGELFF. CDR3 DNA: TGTGCCAGCAGTTACGGGGGCAGCGGGAGGCCCACCGGGGAGCTGTTTTTT. Supplemented by reference TRBV28 and TRBJ2-2, the full variable domain reads DVKVTQSSRYLVKRTGEKVFLECVQDMDHENMFWYRQDPGLGLRLIYFSYDVKMKEKGDIPEGYSVSREKKERFSLILESASTNQTSMYLCASSYGGSGRPTGELFFGEGSRLTVL.

The chain is built from TRBV15 and TRBJ2-3, with D tentatively TRBD2 (6 bases). From germline, CDR1 is LNHNV and CDR2 YYDKDF (reference sequence). V was clipped by 3 bases and J by 2 bases, with 15 bases between them. The CDR3 runs 16 residues. The CDR3 DNA sequence: TGTGCCACCAGCAGGGAGATGGGGGGAGCCACAGATACGCAGTATTTT. Protein product: CATSREMGGATDTQYF.

As concerns this clone: A read error may produce the germline difference seen at one junction end. The V gene is TRBV7-2, the J gene TRBJ2-7; D is ambiguous. CDR1 and CDR2 (germline): SGHTA, FQGNSA. The CDR3 runs 13 residues. The CDR3 bases are TGTGCCAGCAGTTTACGAGTCGATCAGTGGGCGATCTTC. Encoded protein: CASSLRVDQWAIF.

With regard to this clone: At one boundary the junction diverges from the germline segment, which might be a read error. V gene TRBV6-1 combines with J gene TRBJ2-7; TRBD1 matches 9 bases. The germline gives CDR1 MNHNS, CDR2 SASEGT. CDR3 length: 15 residues. The CDR3, as DNA: TGTGCCAGCAGCGAAGGACAGGGGCCTATCTACGAGCAGTACTTC. Translated: CASSEGQGPIYEQYF.

Of note for this clone: An end of the junction differs from the germline gene, which may be a read error. The chain joins TRBV6-5 to TRBJ2-7, with D possibly TRBD2 on 7 matching bases. Germline CDR1 is MNHEY and CDR2 is SVGAGI. This CDR3 is built from 13 residues. The CDR3 nucleotides are TGCGCATCAATTTCCCCCGGGGGGCACGAGCAGTACTTC. Its protein is CASISPGGHEQYF.

The chain has TRBV7-3 and TRBJ2-7, with TRBD2 identical over 14 bases. V gave up 4 bases and J gave up 7 bases; unmatched junction bases: 3. The CDR3 consists of 14 residues. Germline CDR1 and CDR2: SGHTA and FQGTGA. The CDR3 sequence: CASSSGLAGAEQYF. The CDR3, as DNA: TGTGCCAGCAGCTCGGGACTAGCGGGAGCTGAGCAGTACTTC.

V and J are TRBV21-1 and TRBJ2-1; the table gives TRBD2 as D, unverified against the DNA. TRBV21-1 is classified as a pseudogene. The CDR3 is made up of 20 amino acids. The CDR3 here is CASSKPVVYLDQEAGNEQFF. The CDR3 DNA sequence: TGTGCCAGCAGCAAGCCCGTTGTCTATTTGGACCAGGAAGCGGGAAATGAGCAGTTCTTC.